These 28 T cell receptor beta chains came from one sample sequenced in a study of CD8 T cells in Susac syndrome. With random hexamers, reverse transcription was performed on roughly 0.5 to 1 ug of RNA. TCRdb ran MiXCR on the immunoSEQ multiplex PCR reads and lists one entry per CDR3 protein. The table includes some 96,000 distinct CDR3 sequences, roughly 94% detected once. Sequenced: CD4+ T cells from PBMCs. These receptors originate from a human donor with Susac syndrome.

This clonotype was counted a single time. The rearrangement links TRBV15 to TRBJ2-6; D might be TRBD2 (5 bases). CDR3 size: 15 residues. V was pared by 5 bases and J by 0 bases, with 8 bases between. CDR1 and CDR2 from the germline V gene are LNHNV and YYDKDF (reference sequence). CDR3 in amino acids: CATSARDSGANVLTF. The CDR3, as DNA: TGTGCCACCAGCGCACGGGACTCTGGGGCCAACGTCCTGACTTTC.

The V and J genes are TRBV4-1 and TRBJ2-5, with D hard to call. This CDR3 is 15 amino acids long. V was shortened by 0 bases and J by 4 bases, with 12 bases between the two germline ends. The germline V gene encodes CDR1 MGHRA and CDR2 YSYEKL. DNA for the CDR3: TGCGCCAGCAGCCAAGATTGGAAGGCCGGAGAGACCCAGTACTTC. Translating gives CASSQDWKAGETQYF.

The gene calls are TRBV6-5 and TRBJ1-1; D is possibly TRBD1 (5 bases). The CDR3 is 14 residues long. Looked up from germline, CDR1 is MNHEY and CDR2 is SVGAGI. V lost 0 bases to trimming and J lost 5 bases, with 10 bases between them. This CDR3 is CASSYSSRETEAFF. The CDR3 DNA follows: TGTGCCAGCAGTTACTCCTCCAGGGAGACTGAAGCTTTCTTT.

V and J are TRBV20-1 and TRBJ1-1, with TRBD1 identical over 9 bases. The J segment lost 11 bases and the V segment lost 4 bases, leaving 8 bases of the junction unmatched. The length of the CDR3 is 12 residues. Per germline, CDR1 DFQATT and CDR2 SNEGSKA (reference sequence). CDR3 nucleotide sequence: TGCAGTGCTAAGGGGACAGGGATGTCGGCTTTCTTT. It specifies CSAKGTGMSAFF.

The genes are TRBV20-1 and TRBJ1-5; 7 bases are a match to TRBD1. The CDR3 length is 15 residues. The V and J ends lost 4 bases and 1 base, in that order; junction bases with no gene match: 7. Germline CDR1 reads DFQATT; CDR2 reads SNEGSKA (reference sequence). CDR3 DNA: TGCAGTGCTACTAGAACGACAGGGAGCAATCAGCCCCAGCATTTT. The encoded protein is CSATRTTGSNQPQHF.

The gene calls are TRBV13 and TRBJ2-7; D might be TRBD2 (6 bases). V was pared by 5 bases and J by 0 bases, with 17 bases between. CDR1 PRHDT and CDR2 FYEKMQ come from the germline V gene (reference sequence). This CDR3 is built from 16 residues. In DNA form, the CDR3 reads TGTGCCAGCAGCGGCACCCGGGACTCCCCCTCCTACGAGCAGTACTTC. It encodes CASSGTRDSPSYEQYF. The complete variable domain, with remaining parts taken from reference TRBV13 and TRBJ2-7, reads AAGVIQSPRHLIKEKRETATLKCYPIPRHDTVYWYQQGPGQDPQFLISFYEKMQSDKGSIPDRFSAQQFSDYHSELNMSSLELGDSALYFCASSGTRDSPSYEQYFGPGTRLTVT.

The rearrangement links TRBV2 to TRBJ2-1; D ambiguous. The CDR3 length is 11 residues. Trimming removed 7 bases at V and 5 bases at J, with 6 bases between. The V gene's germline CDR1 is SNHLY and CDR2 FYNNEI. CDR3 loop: CASTSNNEQFF. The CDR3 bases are TGTGCCAGCACCAGCAACAATGAGCAGTTCTTC.

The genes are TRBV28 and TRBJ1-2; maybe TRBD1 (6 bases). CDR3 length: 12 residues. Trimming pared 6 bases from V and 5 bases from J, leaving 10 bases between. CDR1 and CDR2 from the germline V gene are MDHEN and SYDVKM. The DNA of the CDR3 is TGTGCCAGCAGCGGGACAACTTATGGCTACACCTTC. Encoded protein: CASSGTTYGYTF.

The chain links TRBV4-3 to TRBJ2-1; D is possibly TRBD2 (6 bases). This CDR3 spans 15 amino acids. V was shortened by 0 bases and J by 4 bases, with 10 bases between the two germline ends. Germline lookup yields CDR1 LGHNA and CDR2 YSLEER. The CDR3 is CASSQEGGIYNEQFF. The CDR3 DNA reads TGCGCCAGCAGCCAAGAGGGGGGAATATACAATGAGCAGTTCTTC.

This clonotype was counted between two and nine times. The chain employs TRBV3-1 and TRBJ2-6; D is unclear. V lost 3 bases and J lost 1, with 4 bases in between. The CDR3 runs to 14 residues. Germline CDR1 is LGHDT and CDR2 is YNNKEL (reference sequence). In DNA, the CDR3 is TGTGCCAGCAGCCATTTATCTGGGGCCAACGTCCTGACTTTC. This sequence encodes CASSHLSGANVLTF.

Here the CDR3 reads CASSLKPHGENEQFF. CDR3 nucleotides: TGTGCCAGCAGCTTAAAGCCCCACGGGGAGAATGAGCAGTTCTTC. The chain couples TRBV7-9 to TRBJ2-1; D might be TRBD2 (5 bases). Looked up from germline, CDR1 is SEHNR and CDR2 is FQNEAQ (reference sequence). Trimming removed 2 bases at V and 7 bases at J, with 15 bases between. The CDR3 loop spans 15 amino acids.

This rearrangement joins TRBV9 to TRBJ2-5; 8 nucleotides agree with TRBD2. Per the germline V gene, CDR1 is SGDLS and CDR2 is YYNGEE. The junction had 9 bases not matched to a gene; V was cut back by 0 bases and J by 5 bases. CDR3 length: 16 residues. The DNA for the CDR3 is TGTGCCAGCAGCGTAGTTGGAGCGGGGGCCGGGGAGACCCAGTACTTC. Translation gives CASSVVGAGAGETQYF.

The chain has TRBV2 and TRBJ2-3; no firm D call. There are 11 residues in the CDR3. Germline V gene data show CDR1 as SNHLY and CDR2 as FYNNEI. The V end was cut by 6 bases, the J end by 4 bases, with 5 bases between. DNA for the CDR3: TGTGCCAGCAGGTATCCAGATACGCAGTATTTT. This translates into CASRYPDTQYF. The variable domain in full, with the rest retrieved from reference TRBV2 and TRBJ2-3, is EPEVTQTPSHQVTQMGQEVILRCVPISNHLYFYWYRQILGQKVEFLVSFYNNEISEKSEIFDDQFSVERPDGSNFTLKIRSTKLEDSAMYFCASRYPDTQYFGPGTRLTVL.

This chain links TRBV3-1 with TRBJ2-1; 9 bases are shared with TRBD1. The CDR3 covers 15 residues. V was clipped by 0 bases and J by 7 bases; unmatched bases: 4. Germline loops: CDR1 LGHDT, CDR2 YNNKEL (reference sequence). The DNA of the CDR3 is TGTGCCAGCAGCCAAGATGCTGGGACAGGGAATGAGCAGTTCTTC. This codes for CASSQDAGTGNEQFF.

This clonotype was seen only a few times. CDR3 sequence reads: CASSLGAGTDTQYF. In DNA form, the CDR3 reads TGTGCCAGCAGCTTAGGGGCCGGCACAGATACGCAGTATTTT. The chain employs TRBV7-9 and TRBJ2-3; no definite D call. Per germline, CDR1 SEHNR and CDR2 FQNEAQ (reference sequence). The germline V and J ends were trimmed by 1 base and 1 base, with 6 bases remaining between them. CDR3 length: 14 residues.

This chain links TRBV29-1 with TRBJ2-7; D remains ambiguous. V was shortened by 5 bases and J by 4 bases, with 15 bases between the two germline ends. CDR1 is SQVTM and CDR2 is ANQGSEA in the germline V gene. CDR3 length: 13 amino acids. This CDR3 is CSVLRTSGYEQYF. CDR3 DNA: TGCAGCGTTCTTAGGACCTCAGGTTACGAGCAGTACTTC.

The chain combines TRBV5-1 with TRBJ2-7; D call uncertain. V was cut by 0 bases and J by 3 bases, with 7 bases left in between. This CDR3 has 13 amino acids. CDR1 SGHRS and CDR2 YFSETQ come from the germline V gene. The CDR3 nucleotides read TGCGCCAGCAGCTTGGAAGCGTACTACGAGCAGTACTTC. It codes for CASSLEAYYEQYF.

The CDR3 DNA follows: TGTGCCTGCCAGGGGAGAGGCTATGGCTACACCTTC. This sequence encodes CACQGRGYGYTF. The V and J genes are TRBV30 and TRBJ1-2, with D possibly being TRBD1 (6 bases). Germline CDR1 GTSNPN, CDR2 SVGIG (reference sequence). This CDR3 contains 12 residues. The V and J ends lost 6 bases and 4 bases respectively, with 12 bases between them.

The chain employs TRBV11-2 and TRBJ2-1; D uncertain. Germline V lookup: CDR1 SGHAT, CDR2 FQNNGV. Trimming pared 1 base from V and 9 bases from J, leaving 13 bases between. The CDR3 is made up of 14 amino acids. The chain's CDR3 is CASSLGYATAEQFF. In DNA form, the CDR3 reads TGTGCCAGCAGCTTAGGATACGCAACCGCTGAGCAGTTCTTC.

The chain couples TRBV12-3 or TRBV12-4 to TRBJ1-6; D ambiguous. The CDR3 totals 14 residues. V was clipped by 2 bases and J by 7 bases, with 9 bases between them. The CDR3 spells CASSLRGPNSPLHF. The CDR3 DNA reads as TGTGCCAGCAGTTTACGAGGGCCAAATTCACCCCTCCACTTT.

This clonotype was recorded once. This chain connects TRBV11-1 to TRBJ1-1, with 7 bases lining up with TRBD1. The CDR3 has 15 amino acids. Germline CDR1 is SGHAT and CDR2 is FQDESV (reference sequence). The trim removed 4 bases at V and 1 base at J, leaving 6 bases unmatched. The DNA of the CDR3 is TGTGCCAGCAGCTCGCTGACAGGGACGAACACTGAAGCTTTCTTT. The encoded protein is CASSSLTGTNTEAFF.

For the CDR3, the DNA is TGTGCCAGCAGCATAGGATCCCCGATGGCAGAGACCCAGTACTTC. As protein: CASSIGSPMAETQYF. The chain combines TRBV7-9 with TRBJ2-5; the D is unclear. The CDR3 length is 15 residues. V dropped 5 bases and J dropped 4 bases, with 17 bases sitting between them. In germline, CDR1 is SEHNR, CDR2 FQNEAQ (reference sequence).

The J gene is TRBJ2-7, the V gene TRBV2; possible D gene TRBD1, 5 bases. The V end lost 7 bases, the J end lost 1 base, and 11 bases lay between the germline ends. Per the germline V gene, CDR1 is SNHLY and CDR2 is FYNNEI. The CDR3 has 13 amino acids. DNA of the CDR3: TGTGCCAGCATGGGGCAGCAATCCTACGAGCAGTACTTC. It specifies CASMGQQSYEQYF.

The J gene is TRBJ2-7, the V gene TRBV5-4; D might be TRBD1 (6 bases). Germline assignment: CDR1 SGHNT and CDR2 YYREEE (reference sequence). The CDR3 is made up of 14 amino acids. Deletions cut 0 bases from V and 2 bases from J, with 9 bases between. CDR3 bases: TGTGCCAGCAGCTTGGAACAGGGAGCCTACGAGCAGTACTTC. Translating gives CASSLEQGAYEQYF.

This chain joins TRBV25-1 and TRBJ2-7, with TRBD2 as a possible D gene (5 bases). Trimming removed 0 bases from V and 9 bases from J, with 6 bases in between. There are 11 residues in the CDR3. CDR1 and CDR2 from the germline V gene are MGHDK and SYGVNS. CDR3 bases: TGTGCCAGCAGTGAATATGAGGGGCAGTACTTC. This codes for CASSEYEGQYF.

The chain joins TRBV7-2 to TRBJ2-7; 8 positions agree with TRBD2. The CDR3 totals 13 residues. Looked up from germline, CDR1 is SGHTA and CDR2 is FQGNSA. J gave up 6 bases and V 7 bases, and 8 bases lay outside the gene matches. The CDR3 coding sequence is TGTGCCAGCAACCCGGCGGGGGGTTCCGAGCAGTACTTC. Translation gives CASNPAGGSEQYF.

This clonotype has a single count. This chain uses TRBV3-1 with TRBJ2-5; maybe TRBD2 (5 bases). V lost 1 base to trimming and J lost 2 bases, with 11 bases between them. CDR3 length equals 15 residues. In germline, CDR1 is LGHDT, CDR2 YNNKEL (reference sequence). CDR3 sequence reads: CASSQVLGWQETQYF. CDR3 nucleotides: TGTGCCAGCAGCCAAGTACTAGGGTGGCAAGAGACCCAGTACTTC.

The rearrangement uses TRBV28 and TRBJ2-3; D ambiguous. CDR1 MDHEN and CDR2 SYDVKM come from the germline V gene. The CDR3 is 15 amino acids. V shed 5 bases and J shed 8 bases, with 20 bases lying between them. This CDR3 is CASSRPIGNSGTQYF. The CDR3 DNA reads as TGTGCCAGCAGTAGACCGATTGGGAACTCGGGTACGCAGTATTTT.